Listed below are T cell receptor beta chains from one sample, sequenced in a study of blood T cell repertoires in COVID-19. TCRdb's table, derived via immunoSEQ multiplex PCR, lists solely in-frame clones and lacks some. The sample carries some 200,000 clones, over 80% recorded once. Source material: peripheral blood. The receptor set was obtained from a woman in her twenties or thirties with COVID-19, enrolled during active disease. The CDR3 runs from the conserved cysteine through the conserved F or W. Fields, in order: D gene, J gene, clone size, V gene, CDR3 protein, CDR3 DNA. A D gene is named only where the DNA matches it firmly. Rows may omit the clone size; those that give it use once, few, many or a size class.

D: TRBD1; J: TRBJ2-7; size: -; V: TRBV30; CDR3: CAWSRDSSAYEQYF; DNA: TGTGCCTGGAGCCGGGACAGCTCTGCCTACGAGCAGTACTTC
D: TRBD1; J: TRBJ2-5; size: -; V: TRBV19; CDR3: CASSADREETQYF; DNA: TGTGCCAGTAGTGCGGACAGGGAGGAGACCCAGTACTTC
D: -; J: TRBJ1-1; size: -; V: TRBV5-1; CDR3: CASSLSQGSEVTEAFF; DNA: TGCGCCAGCAGCTTGTCGCAGGGATCGGAAGTGACTGAAGCTTTCTTT
D: -; J: TRBJ2-5; size: -; V: TRBV21-1; CDR3: CASSKESTGETQYF; DNA: TGTGCCAGCAGCAAAGAGAGTACAGGAGAGACCCAGTACTTC
D: -; J: TRBJ2-3; size: -; V: TRBV27; CDR3: CASSLYPGTYSDTQYF; DNA: TGTGCCAGCAGTTTATATCCGGGAACGTATTCAGATACGCAGTATTTT
D: TRBD1; J: TRBJ2-3; size: few; V: TRBV10-3; CDR3: CAISVTGTDTQYF; DNA: TGTGCCATCAGTGTGACAGGGACAGATACGCAGTATTTT
D: -; J: TRBJ1-5; size: -; V: TRBV3-1/TRBV3-2; CDR3: CASSQGQLYSNQPQHF; DNA: TGTGCCAGCAGCCAAGGACAGTTATATAGCAATCAGCCCCAGCATTTT
D: TRBD2; J: TRBJ2-3; size: -; V: TRBV6-5; CDR3: CASSPAGVGTDTQYF; DNA: TGTGCCAGCTCGCCAGCGGGAGTAGGCACAGATACGCAGTATTTT
D: TRBD1; J: TRBJ1-6; size: -; V: TRBV19; CDR3: CASSSGTGASPLHF; DNA: TGTGCCAGTAGTTCCGGGACAGGGGCTTCACCCCTCCACTTT
D: -; J: TRBJ1-6; size: -; V: TRBV21-1; CDR3: CASSKRRDRGSSSYNSPLHF; DNA: TGTGCCAGCAGCAAAAGAAGAGACAGGGGTTCAAGTTCCTATAATTCACCCCTCCACTTT
D: TRBD1; J: TRBJ1-1; size: -; V: TRBV7-2; CDR3: CASSFLGQIHTEAFF; DNA: TGTGCCAGCAGCTTCCTGGGACAGATACACACTGAAGCTTTCTTT
D: -; J: TRBJ1-1; size: -; V: TRBV18; CDR3: CASSSRVPVIMNTEAFF; DNA: TGTGCCAGCTCATCCCGGGTTCCCGTCATCATGAACACTGAAGCTTTCTTT
D: TRBD2; J: TRBJ2-5; size: -; V: TRBV11-1; CDR3: CASSYGTSGGATQYF; DNA: TGTGCCAGCAGCTACGGGACTAGCGGGGGGGCGACCCAGTACTTC
D: -; J: TRBJ2-2; size: -; V: TRBV7-2; CDR3: CASSSSAANTGELFF; DNA: TGTGCCAGCAGCTCCTCGGCGGCGAACACCGGGGAGCTGTTTTTT
D: -; J: TRBJ2-5; size: -; V: TRBV7-2; CDR3: CASSLEAALKTQYF; DNA: TGTGCCAGCAGCTTAGAAGCGGCCCTGAAGACCCAGTACTTC
D: -; J: TRBJ2-5; size: -; V: TRBV13; CDR3: CASSLGAAQETQYF; DNA: TGTGCCAGCAGCTTAGGGGCGGCGCAAGAGACCCAGTACTTC
D: TRBD1; J: TRBJ1-2; size: -; V: TRBV2; CDR3: CASSEIVGGTLYGYTF; DNA: TGTGCCAGCAGTGAAATCGTAGGGGGCACCCTCTATGGCTACACCTTC
D: -; J: TRBJ2-2; size: many; V: TRBV11-3; CDR3: CASSLVSDTANTGELFF; DNA: TGTGCCAGCAGCTTAGTGAGTGATACCGCGAACACCGGGGAGCTGTTTTTT
D: TRBD1; J: TRBJ1-2; size: -; V: TRBV27; CDR3: CASSPRQGVYGYTF; DNA: TGTGCCAGCAGTCCCCGACAGGGGGTCTATGGCTACACCTTC
D: TRBD1; J: TRBJ1-2; size: -; V: TRBV3-1/TRBV3-2; CDR3: CASSSQLTPGQGFGYTF; DNA: TGTGCCAGCAGCTCCCAACTCACGCCGGGACAGGGGTTTGGCTACACCTTC
D: -; J: TRBJ2-7; size: -; V: TRBV7-2; CDR3: CASSLSFREYEQYF; DNA: TGTGCCAGCAGCTTATCTTTCCGTGAGTACGAGCAGTACTTC
D: TRBD2; J: TRBJ2-3; size: -; V: TRBV6-2/TRBV6-3; CDR3: CASSSVAGETDTQYF; DNA: TGTGCCAGCAGTTCTGTAGCGGGAGAAACAGATACGCAGTATTTT
D: TRBD1; J: TRBJ2-2; size: -; V: TRBV5-6; CDR3: CASSLATGPGELFF; DNA: TGTGCCAGCAGCTTGGCGACAGGGCCCGGGGAGCTGTTTTTT
D: -; J: TRBJ1-5; size: -; V: TRBV4-1; CDR3: CASSLVMTGNQPQHF; DNA: TGCGCCAGCAGCCTTGTGATGACAGGCAATCAGCCCCAGCATTTT
D: -; J: TRBJ1-1; size: -; V: TRBV6-1; CDR3: CASSDFVLRDGGTEAFF; DNA: TGTGCCAGCAGTGACTTCGTCCTGAGGGATGGAGGCACTGAAGCTTTCTTT
D: -; J: TRBJ2-2; size: -; V: TRBV7-2; CDR3: CASSWTVTGELFF; DNA: TGTGCCAGCAGCTGGACAGTAACCGGGGAGCTGTTTTTT
D: TRBD2; J: TRBJ2-1; size: -; V: TRBV14; CDR3: CASSLRLAGGGDEQFF; DNA: TGTGCCAGCAGCCTTCGACTAGCGGGGGGAGGGGATGAGCAGTTCTTC
D: -; J: TRBJ2-7; size: -; V: TRBV2; CDR3: CASSETRSYEQYF; DNA: TGTGCCAGCAGTGAAACCAGGTCCTACGAGCAGTACTTC
D: TRBD2; J: TRBJ2-1; size: -; V: TRBV19; CDR3: CASSGTSGRKRDNEQFF; DNA: TGTGCCAGTAGCGGGACTAGCGGGAGGAAAAGGGACAATGAGCAGTTCTTC
D: -; J: TRBJ1-2; size: -; V: TRBV21-1; CDR3: CASSKTGTYGYTF; DNA: TGTGCCAGCAGCAAGACAGGGACCTATGGCTACACCTTC
D: -; J: TRBJ1-2; size: -; V: TRBV9; CDR3: CASSVVVVRSYGYTF; DNA: TGTGCCAGCAGCGTAGTCGTGGTCCGCAGCTATGGCTACACCTTC
D: -; J: TRBJ2-1; size: -; V: TRBV28; CDR3: CASSLWSGSSEQFF; DNA: TGTGCCAGCAGTTTATGGTCCGGGAGCAGTGAGCAGTTCTTC
D: -; J: TRBJ1-2; size: -; V: TRBV28; CDR3: CASSTPEINRVGYTF; DNA: TGTGCCAGCAGTACACCTGAAATAAACAGGGTTGGCTACACCTTC
D: -; J: TRBJ2-7; size: -; V: TRBV19; CDR3: CASSISAGAYEQYF; DNA: TGTGCCAGTAGTATCAGCGCAGGGGCCTACGAGCAGTACTTC
D: TRBD2; J: TRBJ2-7; size: -; V: TRBV28; CDR3: CASSSPSGRGYEQYF; DNA: TGTGCCAGCAGCTCCCCCAGCGGGAGAGGCTACGAGCAGTACTTC
D: -; J: TRBJ2-1; size: -; V: TRBV7-9; CDR3: CASSPGDKTPYNEQFF; DNA: TGTGCCAGCAGCCCCGGTGATAAAACCCCGTACAATGAGCAGTTCTTC
D: -; J: TRBJ2-5; size: few; V: TRBV4-3; CDR3: CASSQDRGFQETQYF; DNA: TGCGCCAGCAGCCAAGATCGGGGGTTCCAAGAGACCCAGTACTTC
D: -; J: TRBJ2-1; size: -; V: TRBV7-9; CDR3: CASSFMLGALLSYNEQFF; DNA: TGTGCCAGCAGCTTCATGCTAGGGGCGCTACTCTCCTACAATGAGCAGTTCTTC
D: -; J: TRBJ2-7; size: -; V: TRBV7-8; CDR3: CASSIPWAGLYEQYF; DNA: TGTGCCAGCAGCATCCCGTGGGCAGGACTCTACGAGCAGTACTTC
D: -; J: TRBJ1-3; size: -; V: TRBV5-1; CDR3: CASSFTGITGNTIYF; DNA: TGCGCCAGCAGCTTTACAGGGATAACGGGAAACACCATATATTTT
D: -; J: TRBJ2-1; size: -; V: TRBV20-1; CDR3: CSASYGDILYNEQFF; DNA: TGCAGTGCTAGTTACGGGGACATACTTTACAATGAGCAGTTCTTC
D: -; J: TRBJ1-3; size: -; V: TRBV4-3; CDR3: CASSQDWAATGSGNTIYF; DNA: TGCGCCAGCAGCCAAGATTGGGCAGCTACAGGGTCTGGAAACACCATATATTTT
D: TRBD1; J: TRBJ2-7; size: -; V: TRBV6-2/TRBV6-3; CDR3: CASSYGSGGNTYEQYF; DNA: TGTGCCAGCAGTTACGGCTCAGGGGGCAACACGTACGAGCAGTACTTC
D: TRBD1; J: TRBJ1-1; size: -; V: TRBV29-1; CDR3: CSVARDRGKKEAFF; DNA: TGCAGCGTTGCCCGGGACAGGGGAAAAAAGGAAGCTTTCTTT